Listed below are T cell receptor beta chains from one sample, sequenced in a study of T cells after yellow fever vaccination. TCRdb re-derived calls from the 5' RACE reads in MiXCR, one entry per CDR3 protein. The sample has a few hundred thousand distinct CDR3 sequences, around 10% seen once. Here the sequenced sample was CD4+ T cells sorted from PBMCs, taken 5 days after the yellow fever booster vaccination. All receptors come from a man younger than 35 who received the YFV17D yellow fever vaccine. Both conserved end residues are trimmed from each CDR3.

v_gene: TRBV7-2
CDR3aa: ASSRLGTSALQETQY

v_gene: TRBV7-6
CDR3aa: ASSLLGQNTEAF

v_gene: TRBV11-2
CDR3aa: ASSLGRVNEQF

v_gene: TRBV6-2/TRBV6-3
CDR3aa: ASNPRGSSLAKNIQY

v_gene: TRBV4-3
CDR3aa: ASSLSGGQAETQY

v_gene: TRBV19
CDR3aa: ASSGQVQPQH

v_gene: TRBV5-4
CDR3aa: ASSGQGDEQY

v_gene: TRBV2
CDR3aa: ASSARDRGRSGANVLT

v_gene: TRBV6-6
CDR3aa: ASSPRLANTEAF

v_gene: TRBV7-2
CDR3aa: ASSTTSGGRYEQF

v_gene: TRBV27
CDR3aa: ASSRQGGEKLF

v_gene: TRBV20-1
CDR3aa: SAEAPAGTGASLQPQH

v_gene: TRBV20-1
CDR3aa: SASENNYGYT

v_gene: TRBV18
CDR3aa: ASSPRGGEDEAF

v_gene: TRBV20-1
CDR3aa: SARDRTGGLETQY

v_gene: TRBV5-1
CDR3aa: ASSSLDRDIQY

v_gene: TRBV2
CDR3aa: ASLTDSNQPQH

v_gene: TRBV7-2
CDR3aa: ASSSWAYTDTQY

v_gene: TRBV5-1
CDR3aa: ASSPAGELTDTQY

v_gene: TRBV11-2
CDR3aa: ASSFDGAKNIQY

v_gene: TRBV6-2/TRBV6-3
CDR3aa: ASSYPAISSEQY

v_gene: TRBV18
CDR3aa: ASSPPRASPLH

v_gene: TRBV2
CDR3aa: ASSGNGKNGYT

v_gene: TRBV6-2/TRBV6-3
CDR3aa: ASSRAYGYT

v_gene: TRBV18
CDR3aa: ASSPPSGYYNEQF

v_gene: TRBV12-5
CDR3aa: ASGWGVDSYGYT

v_gene: TRBV5-1
CDR3aa: ASSLLNRKNTEAF

v_gene: TRBV7-3
CDR3aa: ASSLTAGYEQY

v_gene: TRBV4-3
CDR3aa: ASSQELAGAYEQY

v_gene: TRBV7-6
CDR3aa: ASSLDHGDNSPLH

v_gene: TRBV29-1
CDR3aa: SVSGTGNTGELF

v_gene: TRBV11-1
CDR3aa: ASSTGAFLTGGSSYEQY

v_gene: TRBV29-1
CDR3aa: SVELAGPYNEQF

v_gene: TRBV5-1
CDR3aa: ASSLGRTRGTGELF

v_gene: TRBV6-2/TRBV6-3
CDR3aa: ASRLFSSYNEQF